This T cell receptor beta chain was captured in a study of T cell responses to AZD1222 COVID-19 vaccine. Germline CDR1 and CDR2: LNHDA and SQIVND (reference sequence). Between the trimmed V and J ends, which lost 7 bases and 4 bases, there was a span of 19 bases. The CDR3 has 15 residues. Clones were read by immunoSEQ multiplex PCR, and TCRdb kept only the in-frame ones, dropping some. In the table there are 130,000 to 150,000 clones, over 85% of which are singletons. This TCR came from an adult in good health. The source material was peripheral blood, sampled on day 0 of AZD1222 vaccination. The rearrangement uses TRBV19 and TRBJ1-2; TRBD1 might be the D (6 bases). CDR3 sequence: CASTPFRDILYGYTF. In nucleotides, the CDR3 is TGTGCCAGTACCCCGTTCCGGGACATACTCTATGGCTACACCTTC.